These T cell receptor beta chains were read from a single sample in a study of blood T cell repertoires in COVID-19. The protocol was immunoSEQ multiplex PCR, while the TCRdb copy is restricted to in-frame clones and leaves out a portion. This sample has roughly 290,000 clones, with over 80% found just once. The sample was peripheral blood. The receptors were gathered from a woman in her forties or fifties with active or convalescent COVID-19. Both conserved end residues are trimmed from each CDR3. The order of the fields is clone size, D gene, V gene, J gene, CDR3 length, CDR3 protein. D genes are given only for firm matches. The size entry is marked missing in some rows and otherwise reads once, few, many or a size class.

-	-	TRBV27	TRBJ1-5	13	ASSLSRGSNQPQH
-	-	TRBV29-1	TRBJ2-3	11	SVGGRFTDTQY
-	-	TRBV5-1	TRBJ1-2	11	ASSLVQNYGYT
-	-	TRBV11-3	TRBJ2-6	14	ASSLGRGNGANVLT
-	-	TRBV4-1	TRBJ1-1	11	ASSQDPFTEAF
once	-	TRBV18	TRBJ2-3	14	ASLWGGQTGTDTQY
-	-	TRBV2	TRBJ1-4	10	ASSGLSEKLF
-	-	TRBV15	TRBJ1-2	10	ATSRGQFGYT
-	TRBD1	TRBV24-1	TRBJ2-1	14	ATSDFGQGRYNEQF
once	-	TRBV10-2	TRBJ1-1	11	ATRLQGNTEAF
-	TRBD2	TRBV7-8	TRBJ2-7	12	ASSLAGGSYEQY
-	TRBD2	TRBV29-1	TRBJ2-2	12	SVGTSPNTGELF
-	-	TRBV28	TRBJ1-2	11	ASRSTGIGSYT
-	TRBD1	TRBV3-1/TRBV3-2	TRBJ2-2	14	ASSGRDRGNTGELF
-	-	TRBV12-3/TRBV12-4	TRBJ1-2	10	ASSFPGSGYT
-	TRBD1	TRBV14	TRBJ1-2	13	ASSQDNRGQGGYT
-	TRBD2	TRBV11-3	TRBJ2-1	17	ASSITFGTSGRAGDEQF